This is a list of T cell receptor beta chains from one sample in a study of cytomegalovirus exposure and HLA in healthy donors. Method: immunoSEQ multiplex PCR; TCRdb's copy keeps in-frame clones and lacks some. The repertoire holds around 150,000 clones, with about 75% as singletons. The sequenced sample consisted of PBMCs. The receptors originated from a man aged 55 to 70 in good health and CMV-seronegative. Both conserved end residues are part of each CDR3. Each record gives: clone size, J gene, D gene, CDR3 length, V gene, CDR3 protein, CDR3 DNA. D genes are given only for firm matches. The size of a clone is reported for some rows only, either as once, few or many, or as a class for expanded clones.

few,TRBJ2-3,NA,12,TRBV7-8,CASSSRADTQYF,TGTGCCAGCAGCTCCCGTGCAGATACGCAGTATTTT
NA,TRBJ2-3,TRBD2,15,TRBV6-6,CASSYAGGRTDTQYF,TGTGCCAGCAGTTACGCGGGAGGGCGAACAGATACGCAGTATTTT
NA,TRBJ2-7,TRBD1,15,TRBV28,CASSWRDRGLYEQYF,TGTGCCAGCAGTTGGCGGGACAGGGGACTCTACGAGCAGTACTTC
NA,TRBJ1-3,NA,18,TRBV29-1,CSVAIEPQGWSSGNTIYF,TGCAGCGTTGCAATAGAACCACAGGGCTGGAGCTCTGGAAACACCATATATTTT
NA,TRBJ1-6,TRBD1,17,TRBV6-1,CASSERVGTGNNSPLHF,TGTGCCAGCAGTGAGAGAGTAGGGACAGGGAATAATTCACCCCTCCACTTT
NA,TRBJ2-7,TRBD1,14,TRBV6-1,CASNVGQGDYEQYF,TGTGCCAGCAATGTAGGACAGGGGGACTACGAGCAGTACTTC
NA,TRBJ2-5,TRBD1,15,TRBV7-9,CASSHHDRGGETQYF,TGTGCCAGCAGCCATCACGACAGGGGCGGGGAGACCCAGTACTTC
NA,TRBJ2-1,NA,11,TRBV7-2,CASSPRETQFF,TGTGCCAGCAGCCCTAGGGAGACGCAGTTCTTC
few,TRBJ1-3,NA,14,TRBV30,CAWSKRGFGNTIYF,TGTGCCTGGAGTAAAAGGGGCTTTGGAAACACCATATATTTT
NA,TRBJ1-5,NA,15,TRBV28,CASSGAPTGGQPQHF,TGTGCCAGCAGTGGGGCTCCAACGGGAGGCCAGCCCCAGCATTTT
NA,TRBJ2-7,TRBD2,19,TRBV4-2,CASSQEITSGRAGSYEQYF,TGTGCCAGCAGCCAAGAGATCACTAGCGGGAGGGCCGGGTCCTACGAGCAGTACTTC
NA,TRBJ1-5,NA,14,TRBV19,CASRGDISNQPQHF,TGTGCCAGTAGGGGAGACATCAGCAATCAGCCCCAGCATTTT
NA,TRBJ2-1,NA,17,TRBV5-1,CASSLDTTGESVNEQFF,TGCGCCAGCAGCTTGGATACGACGGGAGAAAGTGTCAATGAGCAGTTCTTC
NA,TRBJ2-2,TRBD2,16,TRBV10-1,CASSDLAGALTGELFF,TGCGCCAGCAGTGACCTAGCGGGAGCACTCACCGGGGAGCTGTTTTTT
NA,TRBJ2-7,TRBD2,14,TRBV29-1,CSARTSGYYYEQYF,TGCAGCGCCCGGACTAGCGGCTACTATTACGAGCAGTACTTC
NA,TRBJ2-2,NA,17,TRBV7-3,CASRTSGAGKDTGELFF,TGTGCCAGCAGAACCTCTGGGGCAGGAAAGGACACCGGGGAGCTGTTTTTT
few,TRBJ1-3,TRBD1,14,TRBV29-1,CSAEGTGSGNTIYF,TGCAGCGCAGAGGGGACAGGCTCTGGAAACACCATATATTTT
NA,TRBJ1-1,NA,14,TRBV29-1,CSVDLRNMNTEAFF,TGCAGCGTTGACCTCAGGAACATGAACACTGAAGCTTTCTTT
NA,TRBJ2-7,NA,14,TRBV27,CASRSGGHSYEQYF,TGTGCCAGCAGATCCGGTGGACACTCCTACGAGCAGTACTTC
NA,TRBJ2-2,NA,15,TRBV2,CASSIHRTNTGELFF,TGTGCCAGCAGTATTCACAGAACGAACACCGGGGAGCTGTTTTTT
NA,TRBJ1-1,NA,15,TRBV4-3,CASSQADSLNTEAFF,TGCGCCAGCAGCCAAGCTGACAGCTTGAACACTGAAGCTTTCTTT
NA,TRBJ2-1,TRBD2,15,TRBV19,CASSSTSINYNEQFF,TGTGCCAGTAGTTCGACTAGCATAAACTACAATGAGCAGTTCTTC
NA,TRBJ2-1,TRBD1,15,TRBV7-9,CASSPRTGSYNEQFF,TGTGCCAGCAGCCCTCGGACAGGGTCCTACAATGAGCAGTTCTTC
NA,TRBJ2-2,NA,11,TRBV6-5,CASSLAGELFF,TGTGCCAGCAGCCTAGCCGGGGAGCTGTTTTTT
NA,TRBJ2-2,TRBD1,17,TRBV7-9,CASSLDMTGDGTGELFF,TGTGCCAGCAGCCTAGACATGACAGGGGACGGCACCGGGGAGCTGTTTTTT
NA,TRBJ1-1,NA,12,TRBV28,CASSLRGTEAFF,TGTGCCAGCAGTTTACGGGGCACTGAAGCTTTCTTT
NA,TRBJ2-6,TRBD2,16,TRBV19,CASTEREGSGANVLTF,TGTGCCAGTACTGAGCGGGAGGGCTCCGGGGCCAACGTCCTGACTTTC
NA,TRBJ2-7,TRBD1,14,TRBV2,CASKWTGVDYEQYF,TGTGCCAGCAAGTGGACAGGGGTGGACTACGAGCAGTACTTC
NA,TRBJ2-7,TRBD2,14,TRBV27,CASSSGTSSYEQYF,TGTGCCAGCAGTAGCGGGACTAGTTCCTACGAGCAGTACTTC
NA,TRBJ1-5,NA,16,TRBV15,CATSRDRRVGNQPQHF,TGTGCCACCAGCAGAGATCGGAGGGTTGGCAATCAGCCCCAGCATTTT
once,TRBJ1-6,TRBD1,15,TRBV10-2,CASSSKQGVNSPLHF,TGCGCCAGCAGTAGTAAACAGGGGGTAAATTCACCCCTCCACTTT
few,TRBJ2-2,TRBD2,15,TRBV9,CASSVVAGTVGELFF,TGTGCCAGCAGCGTAGTAGCGGGAACGGTCGGGGAGCTGTTTTTT
NA,TRBJ1-4,NA,14,TRBV5-5,CASSSGATNEKLFF,TGTGCCAGCAGCTCGGGGGCAACTAATGAAAAACTGTTTTTT
few,TRBJ2-7,TRBD2,16,TRBV10-1,CASSDRLAGGFYEQYF,TGCGCCAGCAGTGACCGCCTAGCGGGAGGGTTTTACGAGCAGTACTTC
NA,TRBJ1-4,NA,13,TRBV29-1,CSVEGQGQEKLFF,TGCAGCGTTGAAGGGCAGGGCCAGGAAAAACTGTTTTTT
NA,TRBJ2-7,TRBD2,17,TRBV29-1,CSVEKPIGLAGFYEQYF,TGCAGCGTTGAGAAGCCAATCGGACTAGCGGGGTTCTACGAGCAGTACTTC
NA,TRBJ2-3,NA,13,TRBV4-2,CASSQDLPDTQYF,TGTGCCAGCAGCCAAGATCTTCCGGATACGCAGTATTTT
NA,TRBJ2-1,TRBD1,15,TRBV7-2,CASSLAVTGINEQFF,TGTGCCAGCAGCTTAGCGGTGACAGGGATCAATGAGCAGTTCTTC
NA,TRBJ2-2,NA,14,TRBV25-1,CASRGQSGTGELFF,TGTGCCAGCAGGGGACAAAGTGGGACCGGGGAGCTGTTTTTT
NA,TRBJ1-5,NA,16,TRBV28,CASSLLDGGFNQPQHF,TGTGCCAGCAGCCTCCTCGACGGGGGATTCAATCAGCCCCAGCATTTT
NA,TRBJ1-2,TRBD1,14,TRBV5-4,CASSLSGTDYGYTF,TGTGCCAGCAGCTTATCCGGGACAGACTATGGCTACACCTTC
few,TRBJ2-6,NA,16,TRBV30,CAWSLGGRSGANVLTF,TGTGCCTGGAGTCTCGGGGGGCGCTCTGGGGCCAACGTCCTGACTTTC
NA,TRBJ2-2,TRBD2,14,TRBV29-1,CSARSGGRTGELFF,TGCAGCGCTCGGTCGGGAGGGCGCACCGGGGAGCTGTTTTTT
NA,TRBJ2-3,TRBD2,16,TRBV30,CAWSGGTSGRADTQYF,TGTGCCTGGAGTGGGGGGACTAGCGGGAGAGCAGATACGCAGTATTTT
NA,TRBJ2-5,NA,14,TRBV5-4,CASSLARGQETQYF,TGTGCCAGCAGCTTGGCGAGGGGGCAAGAGACCCAGTACTTC
NA,TRBJ2-3,TRBD1,14,TRBV15,CATEPGQLTDTQYF,TGTGCCACCGAACCGGGACAGCTCACAGATACGCAGTATTTT
few,TRBJ1-5,TRBD1,13,TRBV7-2,CASTSGQLRPQHF,TGTGCCAGTACCTCGGGACAGCTCAGGCCCCAGCATTTT
few,TRBJ2-2,NA,15,TRBV7-3,CASSLAGSNTGELFF,TGTGCCAGCAGCTTAGCGGGCTCGAACACCGGGGAGCTGTTTTTT
NA,TRBJ2-1,TRBD1,14,TRBV29-1,CSDLQGANYNEQFF,TGCAGCGACCTACAGGGGGCGAACTACAATGAGCAGTTCTTC
NA,TRBJ2-1,TRBD2,15,TRBV19,CASSAGTSVYNEQFF,TGTGCCAGTAGCGCAGGGACTAGCGTCTACAATGAGCAGTTCTTC
NA,TRBJ2-7,TRBD1,14,TRBV2,CASSAGTGGYEQYF,TGTGCCAGCAGTGCCGGGACAGGAGGCTACGAGCAGTACTTC
NA,TRBJ1-5,TRBD1,14,TRBV30,CAWSVRTGDQPQHF,TGTGCCTGGAGTGTACGAACAGGGGATCAGCCCCAGCATTTT
NA,TRBJ2-7,NA,12,TRBV4-3,CASSQERDEQYF,TGCGCCAGCAGCCAAGAGAGGGACGAGCAGTACTTC
NA,TRBJ2-5,NA,11,TRBV12-5,CASASAETQYF,TGTGCTAGTGCCTCCGCGGAGACCCAGTACTTC
few,TRBJ1-1,NA,14,TRBV19,CASSIGPGSLEAFF,TGTGCCAGTAGTATAGGGCCGGGATCGTTAGAAGCTTTCTTT
NA,TRBJ2-7,TRBD1,16,TRBV10-3,CAISDRGQVNSYEQYF,TGTGCCATCAGCGACAGGGGACAGGTAAACTCCTACGAGCAGTACTTC